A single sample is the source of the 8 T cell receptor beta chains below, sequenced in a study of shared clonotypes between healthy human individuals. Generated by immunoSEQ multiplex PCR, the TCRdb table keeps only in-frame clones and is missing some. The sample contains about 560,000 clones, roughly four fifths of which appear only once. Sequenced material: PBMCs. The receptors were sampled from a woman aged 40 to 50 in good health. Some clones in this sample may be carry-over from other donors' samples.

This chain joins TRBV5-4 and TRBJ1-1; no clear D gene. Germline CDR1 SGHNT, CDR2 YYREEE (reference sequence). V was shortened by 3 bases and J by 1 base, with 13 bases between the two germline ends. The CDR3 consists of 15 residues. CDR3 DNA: TGTGCCAGCAGCTCCTGGGGAGGGCGGAACACTGAAGCTTTCTTT. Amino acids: CASSSWGGRNTEAFF. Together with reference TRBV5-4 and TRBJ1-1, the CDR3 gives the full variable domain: ETGVTQSPTHLIKTRGQQVTLRCSSQSGHNTVSWYQQALGQGPQFIFQYYREEENGRGNFPPRFSGLQFPNYSSELNVNALELDDSALYLCASSSWGGRNTEAFFGQGTRLTVV.

CDR3 loop: CSLRQGQGNEQFF. The CDR3 DNA sequence: TGCAGCCTAAGACAGGGGCAGGGCAATGAGCAGTTCTTC. The chain recombines TRBV29-1 with TRBJ2-1, with 8 nucleotides matching TRBD1. Germline loops: CDR1 SQVTM, CDR2 ANQGSEA. The V gene end was trimmed by 8 bases and the J gene end by 6 bases; junction bases not matched to a gene: 9. The CDR3 loop spans 13 amino acids.

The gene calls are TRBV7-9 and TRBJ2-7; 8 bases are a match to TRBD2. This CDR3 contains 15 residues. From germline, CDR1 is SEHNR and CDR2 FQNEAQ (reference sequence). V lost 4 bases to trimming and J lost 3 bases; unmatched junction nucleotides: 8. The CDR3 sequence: CASSSGPRGGYEQYF. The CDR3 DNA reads TGTGCCAGCAGCTCCGGCCCCCGGGGGGGCTACGAGCAGTACTTC.

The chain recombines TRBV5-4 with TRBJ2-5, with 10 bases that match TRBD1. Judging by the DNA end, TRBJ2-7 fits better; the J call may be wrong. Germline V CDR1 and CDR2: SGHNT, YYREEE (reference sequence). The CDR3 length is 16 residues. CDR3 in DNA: TGTGCCAGCAGCTTGGCCGGGACAGGGGTGAACTACGAGCAGTACTTC. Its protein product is CASSLAGTGVNYEQYF.

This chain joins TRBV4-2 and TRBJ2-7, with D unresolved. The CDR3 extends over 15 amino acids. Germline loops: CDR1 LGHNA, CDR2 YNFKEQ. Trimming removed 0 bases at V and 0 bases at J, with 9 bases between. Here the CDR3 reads CASSQEGHVSYEQYF. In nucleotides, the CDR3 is TGTGCCAGCAGCCAAGAGGGCCATGTCTCCTACGAGCAGTACTTC.

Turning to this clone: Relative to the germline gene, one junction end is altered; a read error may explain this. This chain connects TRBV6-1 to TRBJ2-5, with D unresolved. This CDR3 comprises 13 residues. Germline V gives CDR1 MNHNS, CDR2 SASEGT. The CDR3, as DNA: TGTGCCAGCAGTTATGGCCATCAAGGGACCCAGTACTTC. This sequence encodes CASSYGHQGTQYF.

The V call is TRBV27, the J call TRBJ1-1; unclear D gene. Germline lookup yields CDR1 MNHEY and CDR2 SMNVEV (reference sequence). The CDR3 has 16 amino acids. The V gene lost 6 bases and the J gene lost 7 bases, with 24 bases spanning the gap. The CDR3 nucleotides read TGTGCCAGCAGCCCCATGACGGGCAGAGATCTATTTGAAGCTTTCTTT. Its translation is CASSPMTGRDLFEAFF.

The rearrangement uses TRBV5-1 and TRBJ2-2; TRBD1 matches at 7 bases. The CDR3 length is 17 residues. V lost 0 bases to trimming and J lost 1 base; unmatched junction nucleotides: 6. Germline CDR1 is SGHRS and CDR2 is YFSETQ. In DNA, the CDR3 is TGCGCCAGCAGCTTGGCCCCCGGGACAGTGAACACCGGGGAGCTGTTTTTT. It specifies CASSLAPGTVNTGELFF. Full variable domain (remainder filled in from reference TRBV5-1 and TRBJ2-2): KAGVTQTPRYLIKTRGQQVTLSCSPISGHRSVSWYQQTPGQGLQFLFEYFSETQRNKGNFPGRFSGRQFSNSRSEMNVSTLELGDSALYLCASSLAPGTVNTGELFFGEGSRLTVL.